Below, 22 T cell receptor beta chains from the same sample are listed, as sequenced in a study of blood T cell repertoires in COVID-19. Sequencing used immunoSEQ multiplex PCR; TCRdb keeps in-frame clones, though not all of them. The sample records over 200,000 clones, about 90% being singletons. Sequences were obtained from peripheral blood. The source is a man aged 55-75 years with COVID-19, enrolled during active disease.

V and J are TRBV5-1 and TRBJ2-2; the match to TRBD1 covers 9 bases. Germline CDR1 is SGHRS and CDR2 is YFSETQ. The trim removed 2 bases at V and 3 bases at J, leaving 5 bases unmatched. The CDR3 contains 16 residues. CDR3 protein: CASSFGTGKYTGELFF. The CDR3 nucleotides read TGCGCCAGCAGCTTCGGGACAGGGAAGTACACCGGGGAGCTGTTTTTT.

There are a few counts of this clone. CDR3 bases: TGCGCCAGCAGCCACAAGCGGGGGATTTCCAGCTCCTACAATGAGCAGTTCTTC. Translating it yields CASSHKRGISSSYNEQFF. The chain joins TRBV4-1 to TRBJ2-1; the match to TRBD2 covers 8 bases. Per germline, CDR1 MGHRA and CDR2 YSYEKL. With V trimmed by 3 bases and J by 0 bases, 10 bases remained unmatched. The CDR3 contains 18 residues.

Comments on this clone: Other DNA sequences of this sample code for an identical CDR3. This sequence joins TRBV9 and TRBJ2-7; 9 bases align to TRBD1. The CDR3 covers 14 residues. Unmatched junction bases numbered 0, after V lost 0 bases and J lost 2 bases. The germline CDR1 and CDR2 sequences are SGDLS and YYNGEE. CDR3 DNA sequence: TGTGCCAGCAGCGTAGGACAGGGGGCCTACGAGCAGTACTTC. Its protein product is CASSVGQGAYEQYF.

The chain joins TRBV11-2 to TRBJ2-1; 10 positions match TRBD2. The CDR3 length is 15 residues. The junction had 0 bases not matched to a gene; V was cut back by 2 bases and J by 2 bases. The germline gives CDR1 SGHAT, CDR2 FQNNGV. Here the CDR3 reads CASSLTSGAYNEQFF. Written as DNA, the CDR3 is TGTGCCAGCAGCTTAACTAGCGGGGCCTACAATGAGCAGTTCTTC.

The chain joins TRBV7-2 to TRBJ2-1; TRBD1 aligns across 9 bases. V lost 4 bases, J lost 8 bases, and 9 bases stayed unmatched. Germline CDR1 and CDR2: SGHTA and FQGNSA. The CDR3 totals 15 residues. The CDR3 nucleotides read TGTGCCAGCAGCTCCAGGCCGACAGGGGGGGATGAGCAGTTCTTC. Protein product: CASSSRPTGGDEQFF.

The chain joins TRBV4-1 to TRBJ2-7, with 8 bases matching TRBD2. Germline trimming cut 0 bases from V and 4 bases from J; bases unmatched to any gene: 8. The CDR3 extends over 16 amino acids. Germline-derived CDR1 and CDR2 are MGHRA and YSYEKL. CDR3 nucleotides: TGCGCCAGCAGCCAAGAGGGGACTAGTCTAAAGTACGAGCAGTACTTC. It codes for CASSQEGTSLKYEQYF.

The chain is built from TRBV7-2 and TRBJ2-3; the match to TRBD2 covers 10 bases. Germline assignment: CDR1 SGHTA and CDR2 FQGNSA. With 3 bases clipped from V and 1 base from J, the junction kept 4 bases outside the gene matches. This CDR3 has 16 residues. The CDR3 nucleotides are TGTGCCAGCAGCTTGAGCGGGAGGGGTGGCACAGATACGCAGTATTTT. Translating it yields CASSLSGRGGTDTQYF.

V usage is TRBV27 and J usage is TRBJ1-6; 10 nucleotides line up with TRBD1. This CDR3 has 14 residues. Germline trimming cut 6 bases from V and 10 bases from J; bases unmatched to any gene: 6. CDR1 and CDR2 (germline): MNHEY, SMNVEV (reference sequence). The CDR3 region has the DNA TGTGCCAGCAGGCGACAGGGGGCAGAATCACCCCTCCACTTT. It translates to CASRRQGAESPLHF.

The J gene is TRBJ2-7, the V gene TRBV19, with TRBD1 matching 7 bases. J was trimmed by 3 bases and V by 4 bases; bases with no gene match: 6. CDR3 length: 14 residues. Germline lookup yields CDR1 LNHDA and CDR2 SQIVND (reference sequence). This CDR3 reads CASSRGTENYEQYF. In DNA form, the CDR3 reads TGTGCCAGTAGTAGAGGGACAGAGAACTACGAGCAGTACTTC.

This clone was detected only once. The rearrangement joins TRBV3-1 (or the pseudogene TRBV3-2) to TRBJ2-3, with D possibly matching TRBD2 (5 bases). Trimming pared 5 bases from V and 0 bases from J, leaving 12 bases between. Germline assignment: CDR1 LGHDT and CDR2 YNNKEL (reference sequence). This CDR3 region has 15 residues. The CDR3 reads CASSESGSSTDTQYF. In DNA form, the CDR3 reads TGTGCCAGCAGCGAAAGCGGCTCTAGCACAGATACGCAGTATTTT.

The V and J genes are TRBV3-1 (or the pseudogene TRBV3-2) and TRBJ2-1; D might be TRBD1 (6 bases). The CDR3 length is 12 residues. Deletions cut 4 bases from V and 9 bases from J, with 10 bases between. Germline CDR1 LGHDT, CDR2 YNNKEL (reference sequence). This chain's CDR3 is CASSLRQVEQFF. DNA of the CDR3: TGTGCCAGCAGCCTACGACAGGTTGAGCAGTTCTTC.

The chain links TRBV10-3 to TRBJ2-7, with D unresolved. V was clipped by 0 bases and J by 2 bases, with 8 bases between them. CDR3 size: 14 residues. The germline gives CDR1 ENHRY, CDR2 SYGVKD. In DNA form, the CDR3 reads TGTGCCATCAGTGAGTCGGGCAGAACCTACGAGCAGTACTTC. The encoded protein is CAISESGRTYEQYF.

V usage is TRBV6-2 or TRBV6-3 and J usage is TRBJ2-7; unclear D gene. With 6 bases removed from V and 3 bases from J, the gap between germline ends came to 18 bases. The germline gives CDR1 MNHEY, CDR2 SVGEGT. This CDR3 is built from 15 residues. The CDR3 nucleotides are TGTGCCAGCAGCCCCCCCGGGTCAAGGCACTACGAGCAGTACTTC. As protein: CASSPPGSRHYEQYF.

The chain carries TRBV3-1 (or the pseudogene TRBV3-2) and TRBJ1-3, with 8 bases identical to TRBD1. The CDR3 has 14 amino acids. CDR1 and CDR2 (germline): LGHDT, YNNKEL (reference sequence). V shed 6 bases, J shed 2 bases, and the junction held 3 bases outside the gene matches. The chain's CDR3 is CASSSTGAGNTIYF. The DNA for the CDR3 is TGTGCCAGCAGTTCGACAGGGGCTGGAAACACCATATATTTT.

The chain is built from TRBV27 and TRBJ2-1; 10 bases line up with TRBD2. The CDR3 has 16 residues. The J segment lost 7 bases and the V segment lost 0 bases, leaving 6 bases of the junction unmatched. Germline V gene lookup returns CDR1 MNHEY and CDR2 SMNVEV (reference sequence). CDR3 bases: TGTGCCAGCAGTTTATCGCGGACTAGCGGTAATAATGAGCAGTTCTTC. As protein: CASSLSRTSGNNEQFF.

This chain uses TRBV5-1 with TRBJ1-2, with 8 positions matching TRBD1. Germline trimming cut 0 bases from V and 3 bases from J; bases unmatched to any gene: 4. The CDR3 has 15 amino acids. The germline CDR1 and CDR2 sequences are SGHRS and YFSETQ. Written as DNA, the CDR3 is TGCGCCAGCAGCTTGGCCCAGGGGGCGGACTATGGCTACACCTTC. Amino acids: CASSLAQGADYGYTF.

The V and J genes are TRBV5-1 and TRBJ1-2; weak D call: TRBD1 (5 bases). Deletions cut 0 bases from V and 8 bases from J, with 14 bases between. The germline gives CDR1 SGHRS, CDR2 YFSETQ. The CDR3 spans 14 residues. CDR3 DNA sequence: TGCGCCAGCAGCTTGGAAGGGGTGTTGAAGGGCTACACCTTC. Translated, it gives CASSLEGVLKGYTF.

The rearrangement links TRBV20-1 to TRBJ1-1; TRBD1 matches 9 bases. CDR3 size: 11 residues. J lost 7 bases, V lost 7 bases, and 4 bases had no gene match. Germline V lookup: CDR1 DFQATT, CDR2 SNEGSKA (reference sequence). The CDR3 DNA reads as TGCAGTGTTACAGGGGGCGGTGAAGCTTTCTTT. Translation gives CSVTGGGEAFF.

Here the CDR3 reads CASSFGGGVGYNSPLHF. CDR3 in DNA: TGTGCCAGTAGTTTTGGAGGAGGCGTTGGATATAATTCACCCCTCCACTTT. The chain has TRBV19 and TRBJ1-6; no definite D call. Trimming took off 5 bases at V and 4 bases at J, with 18 bases between the two ends. This CDR3 has 17 amino acids. Germline V gene sequence: CDR1 LNHDA, CDR2 SQIVND (reference sequence).

This chain links TRBV11-2 with TRBJ2-7; a weak D match, TRBD2 (5 bases). Germline lookup yields CDR1 SGHAT and CDR2 FQNNGV. V lost 5 bases and J 0 bases, leaving 14 bases between the germline ends. This CDR3 has 15 residues. The CDR3 loop reads CASSLSAVHSYEQYF. The CDR3 DNA reads TGTGCCAGCAGCCTATCAGCGGTCCACTCCTACGAGCAGTACTTC.

The chain employs TRBV18 and TRBJ1-6; 8 bases are a match to TRBD1. This CDR3 region has 14 residues. The trim removed 3 bases at V and 10 bases at J, leaving 5 bases unmatched. Looked up from germline, CDR1 is KGHSH and CDR2 is LQKENI. DNA for the CDR3: TGTGCCAGCTCACCGAGCAGGGGGCAGTCACCCCTCCACTTT. It encodes CASSPSRGQSPLHF.

The rearrangement uses TRBV4-1 and TRBJ2-1; 7 bases map to TRBD1. CDR1 is MGHRA, CDR2 YSYEKL, per germline. The CDR3 length is 17 residues. Trimming removed 2 bases from V and 0 bases from J; junction bases left unmatched: 7. CDR3 nucleotides: TGCGCCAGCAGCCAATCCGGGACAGTGACCTCCTACAATGAGCAGTTCTTC. Translation: CASSQSGTVTSYNEQFF.